Listed below are T cell receptor beta chains from one sample, sequenced in a study of beta chain features in type 1 diabetes. Libraries were prepared by immunoSEQ multiplex PCR; TCRdb keeps only in-frame clonotypes and omits some of them. In the table there are about 160,000 clones, approximately 7.9% of which are singletons. The sequencing input was central memory CD4+ T cells from blood. These receptors came from a man younger than 35 with type 1 diabetes. Each CDR3 is given with its conserved first and last residue.

v_call: TRBV4-2
j_call: TRBJ2-1
cdr3_aa: CASSQSQGLGEFF

v_call: TRBV2
j_call: TRBJ1-2
cdr3_aa: CASNPDREGGYTF

v_call: TRBV23-1
j_call: TRBJ2-4
cdr3_aa: CASSPPRQAQASLAKNIQYF

v_call: TRBV7-9
j_call: TRBJ1-2
cdr3_aa: CASSSSRVAGYTF

v_call: TRBV4-2
j_call: TRBJ2-3
cdr3_aa: CASSQYGTSGSDTQYF

v_call: TRBV11-1
j_call: TRBJ1-1
cdr3_aa: CASSFNDRGRAFF

v_call: TRBV7-2
j_call: TRBJ2-5
cdr3_aa: CASSPAGGLGFGETQYF

v_call: TRBV5-1
j_call: TRBJ2-7
cdr3_aa: CASRQEGTAPYEQYF

v_call: TRBV5-1
j_call: TRBJ2-3
cdr3_aa: CASSLLPGLAGGPSTDTQYF

v_call: TRBV27
j_call: TRBJ2-3
cdr3_aa: CASRGVLAGSTDTQYF

v_call: TRBV4-1
j_call: TRBJ2-1
cdr3_aa: CASSQVSGGLFF

v_call: TRBV6-1
j_call: TRBJ2-7
cdr3_aa: CASSERGTIDEQYF

v_call: TRBV15
j_call: TRBJ2-1
cdr3_aa: CATSTGGYNEQFF

v_call: TRBV5-1
j_call: TRBJ1-1
cdr3_aa: CASSQDPTLATEAFF

v_call: TRBV9
j_call: TRBJ2-3
cdr3_aa: CASSQAAPDTQYF

v_call: TRBV30
j_call: TRBJ2-7
cdr3_aa: CACSGTGLAGGGQYF

v_call: TRBV7-2
j_call: TRBJ1-3
cdr3_aa: CASSSGQYGNTIYF

v_call: TRBV6-1
j_call: TRBJ2-5
cdr3_aa: CASSGHPDRGETQYF

v_call: TRBV14
j_call: TRBJ1-2
cdr3_aa: CASSQDLAGAGYTF

v_call: TRBV25-1
j_call: TRBJ2-1
cdr3_aa: CASSGSGRRYNEQFF

v_call: TRBV2
j_call: TRBJ1-2
cdr3_aa: CASRTQGYTF

v_call: TRBV14
j_call: TRBJ1-1
cdr3_aa: CASSLGLRGEAFF

v_call: TRBV30
j_call: TRBJ2-7
cdr3_aa: CAWKPGQNYEQYF

v_call: TRBV25-1
j_call: TRBJ2-5
cdr3_aa: CASSDRTGPETQYF

v_call: TRBV27
j_call: TRBJ2-5
cdr3_aa: CASSRQPQETQYF

v_call: TRBV7-9
j_call: TRBJ1-1
cdr3_aa: CASTLTGEAFF

v_call: TRBV15
j_call: TRBJ1-5
cdr3_aa: CATSRDREGGQPQHF

v_call: TRBV30
j_call: TRBJ1-1
cdr3_aa: CAWRREGANEAFF

v_call: TRBV11-2
j_call: TRBJ2-2
cdr3_aa: CASSFSGTGELFF

v_call: TRBV28
j_call: TRBJ1-2
cdr3_aa: CASSSGVDYGYTF

v_call: TRBV5-7
j_call: TRBJ2-1
cdr3_aa: CASIRGLAGGLIGNEQFF